This T cell receptor (beta chain) originates from a study of T-cell reconstitution after alpha-beta-depleted transplantation in children. With V trimmed by 9 bases and J by 0 bases, 15 bases remained unmatched. CDR1 is SGHVS and CDR2 is FNYEAQ in the germline V gene. The CDR3 is 17 residues long. The TCRbeta library was prepared with unique molecular identifiers. TCRdb analysed the PCR reads with MiXCR anew, one entry per CDR3 protein. This sample yields 700,000 to 950,000 distinct CDR3 sequences, of which roughly 16% are seen a single time; roughly 4.8% belongs to the top ten. This clonotype occurred a few times. The antigen remains unidentified. Broader study findings: Surviving recipient T cells and thymic progenitors produced the high day-60 TCRbeta diversity seen in some patients.

The chain couples TRBV7-6 to TRBJ2-3; 7 nucleotides align to TRBD2. This TCR derives from a male patient aged 5 to 17 who had a stem cell transplant for acute lymphoblastic leukemia, so the T cells may come from the graft donor. The sample was PBMCs, mostly from graft donor cells, taken 360 days after TCRalphabeta/CD19-depleted stem cell transplant. The CDR3 here is CARRAPGREISTDTQYF. In nucleotides, the CDR3 is TGTGCCAGGAGGGCCCCAGGGCGGGAGATTAGCACAGATACGCAGTATTTT.